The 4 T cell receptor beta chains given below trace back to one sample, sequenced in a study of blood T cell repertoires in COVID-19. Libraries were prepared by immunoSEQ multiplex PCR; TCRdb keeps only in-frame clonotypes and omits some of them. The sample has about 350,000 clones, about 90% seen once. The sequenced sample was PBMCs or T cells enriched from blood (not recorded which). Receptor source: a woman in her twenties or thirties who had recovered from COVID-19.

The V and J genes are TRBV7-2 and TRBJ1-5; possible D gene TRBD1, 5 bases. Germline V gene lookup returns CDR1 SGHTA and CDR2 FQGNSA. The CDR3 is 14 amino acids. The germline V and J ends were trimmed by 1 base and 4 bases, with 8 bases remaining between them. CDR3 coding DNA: TGTGCCAGCAGCTTAGGGGACTCGAATCAGCCCCAGCATTTT. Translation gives CASSLGDSNQPQHF.

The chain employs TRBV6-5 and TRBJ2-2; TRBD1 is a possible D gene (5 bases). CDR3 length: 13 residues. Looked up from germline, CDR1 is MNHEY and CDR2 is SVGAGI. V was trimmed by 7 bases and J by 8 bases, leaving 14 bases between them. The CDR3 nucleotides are TGTGCCAGCAAAAAGGGGCTCCGGGGGGAGCTGTTTTTT. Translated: CASKKGLRGELFF.

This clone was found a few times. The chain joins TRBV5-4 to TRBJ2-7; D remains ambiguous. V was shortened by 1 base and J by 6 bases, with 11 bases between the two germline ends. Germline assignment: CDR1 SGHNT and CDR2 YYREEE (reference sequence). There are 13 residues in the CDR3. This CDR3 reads CASSLYPRSEQYF. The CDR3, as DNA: TGTGCCAGCAGCTTGTATCCGAGATCCGAGCAGTACTTC.

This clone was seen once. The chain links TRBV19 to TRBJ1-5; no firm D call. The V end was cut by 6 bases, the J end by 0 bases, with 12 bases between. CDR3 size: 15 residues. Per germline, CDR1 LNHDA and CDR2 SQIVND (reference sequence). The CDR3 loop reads CASRADWSSNQPQHF. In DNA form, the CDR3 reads TGTGCCAGTAGGGCAGACTGGAGTAGCAATCAGCCCCAGCATTTT.